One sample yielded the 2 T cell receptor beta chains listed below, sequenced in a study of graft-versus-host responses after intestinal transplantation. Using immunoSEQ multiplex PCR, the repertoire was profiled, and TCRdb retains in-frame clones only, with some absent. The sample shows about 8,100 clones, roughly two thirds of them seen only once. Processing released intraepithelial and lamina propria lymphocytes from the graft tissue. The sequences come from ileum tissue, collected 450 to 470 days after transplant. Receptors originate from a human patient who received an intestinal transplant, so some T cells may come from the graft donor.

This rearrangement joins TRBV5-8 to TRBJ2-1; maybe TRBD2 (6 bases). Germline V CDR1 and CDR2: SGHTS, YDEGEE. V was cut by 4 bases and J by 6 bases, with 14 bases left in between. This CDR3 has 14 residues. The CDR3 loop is CASSPGGVGNEQFF. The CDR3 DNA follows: TGTGCCAGCAGCCCTGGAGGGGTAGGCAATGAGCAGTTCTTC.

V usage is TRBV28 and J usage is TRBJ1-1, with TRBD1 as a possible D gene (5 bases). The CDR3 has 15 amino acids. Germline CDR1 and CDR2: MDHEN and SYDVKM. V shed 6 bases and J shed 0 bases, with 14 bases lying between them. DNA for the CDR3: TGTGCCAGCAGAGCGGGGCCCCCGGTGAACACTGAAGCTTTCTTT. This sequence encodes CASRAGPPVNTEAFF.